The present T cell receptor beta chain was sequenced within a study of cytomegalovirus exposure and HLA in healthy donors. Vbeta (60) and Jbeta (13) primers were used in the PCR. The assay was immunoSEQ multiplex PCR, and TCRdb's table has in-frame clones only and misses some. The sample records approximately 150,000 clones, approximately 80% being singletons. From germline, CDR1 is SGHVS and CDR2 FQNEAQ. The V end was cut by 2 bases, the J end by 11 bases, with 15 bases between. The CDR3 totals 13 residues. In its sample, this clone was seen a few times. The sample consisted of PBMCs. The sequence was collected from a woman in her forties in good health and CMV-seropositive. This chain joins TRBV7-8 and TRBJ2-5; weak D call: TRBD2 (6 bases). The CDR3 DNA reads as TGTGCCAGCAGCTTACACGCGACTAGAAAGCAGTACTTC. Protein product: CASSLHATRKQYF.